The 27 T cell receptor beta chains below were found in one sample sequenced in a study of T cells in Graves' hyperthyroidism and ophthalmopathy. The TCR beta CDR3 regions underwent amplification using RNA transcripts as the source. Carried out on the TCR CDR3, a first-round RT-PCR used the HTBI primer set. TCRdb reprocessed the multiplex PCR reads with MiXCR, giving one entry per CDR3 protein. The sample consists of roughly 700,000 distinct CDR3 sequences, 14% of them appearing once. The sequenced sample consisted of blood. Receptors originate from a woman aged 18 to 35 with Graves' hyperthyroidism.

This clonotype was seen repeatedly, ten times or more. The chain employs TRBV28 and TRBJ2-7; D unresolved. Germline lookup yields CDR1 MDHEN and CDR2 SYDVKM. The CDR3 spans 14 residues. V dropped 3 bases and J dropped 1 base, with 10 bases sitting between them. In nucleotides, the CDR3 is TGTGCCAGCAGTTTGGCACTCCTATCCTACGAGCAGTACTTC. It encodes CASSLALLSYEQYF.

This clonotype was detected many times. The rearrangement joins TRBV6-1 to TRBJ1-6; D gene uncertain. Germline V gives CDR1 MNHNS, CDR2 SASEGT. The V end was cut by 3 bases, the J end by 5 bases, with 8 bases between. The CDR3 extends over 14 amino acids. The chain's CDR3 is CASSDGDHNSPLHF. The CDR3 DNA sequence: TGTGCCAGCAGTGATGGGGATCATAATTCACCCCTCCACTTT.

This clonotype was recorded at least ten times. This chain links TRBV2 with TRBJ2-7; D is possibly TRBD2 (5 bases). The CDR3 loop spans 13 amino acids. Deletions cut 5 bases from V and 3 bases from J, with 11 bases between. CDR1 SNHLY and CDR2 FYNNEI come from the germline V gene. CDR3 DNA: TGTGCCAGCAGTAACGGACTTGACTACGAGCAGTACTTC. Amino acid sequence: CASSNGLDYEQYF. Together with reference TRBV2 and TRBJ2-7, the CDR3 gives the full variable domain: EPEVTQTPSHQVTQMGQEVILRCVPISNHLYFYWYRQILGQKVEFLVSFYNNEISEKSEIFDDQFSVERPDGSNFTLKIRSTKLEDSAMYFCASSNGLDYEQYFGPGTRLTVT.

At least ten counts were recorded for this clonotype. V gene TRBV3-1 combines with J gene TRBJ2-2; no firm D call. This CDR3 contains 16 residues. CDR1 LGHDT and CDR2 YNNKEL come from the germline V gene (reference sequence). Trimming took off 1 base at V and 2 bases at J, with 11 bases between the two ends. For the CDR3, the DNA is TGTGCCAGCAGCCAAGGGGTGAGCGTTAACACCGGGGAGCTGTTTTTT. It specifies CASSQGVSVNTGELFF.

This rearrangement joins TRBV15 to TRBJ2-7, with a weak D call TRBD2 (6 bases). The CDR3 totals 16 residues. With 1 base removed from V and 2 bases from J, the gap between germline ends came to 15 bases. Germline values: CDR1 LNHNV, CDR2 YYDKDF (reference sequence). The CDR3 sequence: CATSRVPSEGTYEQYF. The CDR3 region has the DNA TGTGCCACCAGCAGAGTTCCTTCGGAGGGTACCTACGAGCAGTACTTC.

This clonotype was seen at least ten times. The CDR3 nucleotides read TGTGCCAGCAGCTTACAAGCCCTATACTATGGCTACACCTTC. This translates into CASSLQALYYGYTF. J is TRBJ1-2 and V is TRBV12-3 or TRBV12-4; D unclear. Trimming shortened V by 6 bases and J by 3 bases, and 14 bases separated the two germline ends. The CDR3 is made up of 14 amino acids.

The sample holds many counts of this clonotype. The chain combines TRBV2 with TRBJ2-7; tentatively, D is TRBD1 (5 bases). The CDR3 covers 13 residues. CDR1 and CDR2 from the germline V gene are SNHLY and FYNNEI. Trimming stripped 3 bases from V and 3 bases from J, with 9 bases between. CDR3 DNA sequence: TGTGCCAGCAGTGAGGGGCAGTACTACGAGCAGTACTTC. It yields the protein CASSEGQYYEQYF.

This chain links TRBV27 with TRBJ2-1; D call uncertain. This CDR3 is 13 amino acids long. Per germline, CDR1 MNHEY and CDR2 SMNVEV (reference sequence). V lost 7 bases and J lost 4, with 11 bases in between. CDR3 amino acids: CASKGQMYNEQFF. Here the CDR3 DNA reads TGTGCCAGCAAAGGGCAAATGTACAATGAGCAGTTCTTC.

The rearrangement links TRBV13 to TRBJ2-7; the match to TRBD1 covers 9 bases. Germline trimming cut 7 bases from V and 7 bases from J; bases unmatched to any gene: 11. The CDR3 runs to 14 residues. Looked up from germline, CDR1 is PRHDT and CDR2 is FYEKMQ (reference sequence). CDR3 residues: CASNQRQGVREQYF. The CDR3 DNA reads as TGTGCCAGCAACCAAAGACAGGGGGTGAGGGAGCAGTACTTC.

The chain uses TRBV19 and TRBJ2-5; 8 bases line up with TRBD2. CDR3 size: 15 residues. CDR1 is LNHDA and CDR2 is SQIVND in the germline V gene (reference sequence). With 7 bases clipped from V and 4 bases from J, the junction kept 11 bases outside the gene matches. The CDR3 loop is CASTQMGREGETQYF. The CDR3 bases are TGTGCCAGTACCCAGATGGGTCGGGAGGGAGAGACCCAGTACTTC.

This clonotype was detected a few times. The chain has TRBV7-9 and TRBJ1-2; D remains ambiguous. This CDR3 is built from 12 residues. The germline V gene has CDR1 SEHNR and CDR2 FQNEAQ (reference sequence). V lost 5 bases to trimming and J lost 4 bases, with 8 bases between them. This CDR3 is CASSTNSYGYTF. CDR3 sequence (DNA): TGTGCCAGCAGCACTAATAGCTATGGCTACACCTTC.

This clonotype appeared a few times. The V call is TRBV2, the J call TRBJ2-7; a possible D gene is TRBD1 (6 bases). Germline CDR1 is SNHLY and CDR2 is FYNNEI. V lost 7 bases, J lost 2 bases, and 27 bases lay in between. The length of the CDR3 is 18 residues. Here the CDR3 DNA reads TGTGCCAGCAATATTCTCGGACAGACGAAAAGTATTACCTACGAGCAGTACTTC. Its protein product is CASNILGQTKSITYEQYF.

The chain employs TRBV20-1 and TRBJ1-5, with 11 positions matching TRBD1. The CDR3 runs 22 residues. Trimming cost V 1 base and J 0 bases; bases outside gene matches: 20. CDR1 is DFQATT, CDR2 SNEGSKA, per germline (reference sequence). This chain's CDR3 is CSARVGGRSRTGGVHSNQPQHF. The CDR3 DNA follows: TGCAGTGCTAGAGTGGGTGGTCGGAGCCGGACAGGGGGCGTTCATAGCAATCAGCCCCAGCATTTT.

This clonotype occurred a few times. The chain employs TRBV7-2 and TRBJ1-1; D is uncertain. Trimming stripped 6 bases from V and 0 bases from J, with 11 bases between. Germline V CDR1 and CDR2: SGHTA, FQGNSA. The CDR3 is 14 residues long. CDR3 sequence (DNA): TGTGCCAGCAGTAAAATAGCAGTGAACACTGAAGCTTTCTTT. Translating gives CASSKIAVNTEAFF.

This clonotype was seen at least ten times. The chain couples TRBV13 to TRBJ2-7; 9 bases map to TRBD2. V shed 2 bases, J shed 4 bases, and the junction held 3 bases outside the gene matches. Germline lookup yields CDR1 PRHDT and CDR2 FYEKMQ (reference sequence). The CDR3 totals 14 residues. CDR3: CASSLLSGRYEQYF. The CDR3 nucleotides read TGTGCCAGCAGCTTACTTAGCGGGAGATACGAGCAGTACTTC.

V is TRBV4-1 and J is TRBJ2-7; a weak D match, TRBD2 (7 bases). Germline lookup yields CDR1 MGHRA and CDR2 YSYEKL. CDR3 length: 16 amino acids. V was trimmed by 0 bases and J by 5 bases, leaving 17 bases between them. DNA of the CDR3: TGCGCCAGCAGCCAAGATCGCGGGGGCCCTGTGAACGAGCAGTACTTC. It specifies CASSQDRGGPVNEQYF.

The table lists this clonotype with many counts. The chain has TRBV7-2 and TRBJ1-3; a weak D match, TRBD1 (5 bases). Looked up from germline, CDR1 is SGHTA and CDR2 is FQGNSA. V was pared by 4 bases and J by 0 bases, with 16 bases between. This CDR3 is built from 17 residues. CDR3 nucleotide sequence: TGTGCCAGCAGCTCCCACGGGGGTGGTGTCTCTGGAAACACCATATATTTT. It yields the protein CASSSHGGGVSGNTIYF. The full variable domain, completed using reference TRBV7-2 and TRBJ1-3, is GAGVSQSPSNKVTEKGKDVELRCDPISGHTALYWYRQSLGQGLEFLIYFQGNSAPDKSGLPSDRFSAERTGGSVSTLTIQRTQQEDSAVYLCASSSHGGGVSGNTIYFGEGSWLTVV.

This clonotype was counted many times. The chain joins TRBV2 to TRBJ1-1, with TRBD1 as a possible D gene (5 bases). Per the germline V gene, CDR1 is SNHLY and CDR2 is FYNNEI. The length of the CDR3 is 14 residues. V was shortened by 6 bases and J by 1 base, with 12 bases between the two germline ends. The DNA for the CDR3 is TGTGCCAGCAGGGACGGGACGGCGAACACTGAAGCTTTCTTT. The encoded protein is CASRDGTANTEAFF.

This clonotype has ten or more counts. CDR3 sequence reads: CSARAPHGSEQYF. The DNA for the CDR3 is TGCAGTGCACGGGCCCCCCATGGCTCCGAGCAGTACTTC. The gene calls are TRBV20-1 and TRBJ2-7; D is unclear. This CDR3 is built from 13 residues. Germline CDR1 is DFQATT and CDR2 is SNEGSKA (reference sequence). Trimming took off 6 bases at V and 6 bases at J, with 18 bases between the two ends.

V gene TRBV9 combines with J gene TRBJ2-7; TRBD1 is a possible D gene (5 bases). With 2 bases removed from V and 2 bases from J, the gap between germline ends came to 11 bases. Germline V gene data show CDR1 as SGDLS and CDR2 as YYNGEE. This CDR3 comprises 14 residues. CDR3 nucleotide sequence: TGTGCCAGCAGCGTGACAGTGTCCGCCTACGAGCAGTACTTC. Translating gives CASSVTVSAYEQYF.

In nucleotides, the CDR3 is TGCGCCAGCAGCTTTTCTAGCCCCTACCTGGCCGGGGAGCTGTTTTTT. Its translation is CASSFSSPYLAGELFF. The gene calls are TRBV5-1 and TRBJ2-2; D perhaps matches TRBD2 (5 bases). CDR3 length equals 16 residues. Trimming pared 2 bases from V and 6 bases from J, leaving 17 bases between. Germline loops: CDR1 SGHRS, CDR2 YFSETQ. Looking up the rest from reference TRBV5-1 and TRBJ2-2 gives the full variable domain: KAGVTQTPRYLIKTRGQQVTLSCSPISGHRSVSWYQQTPGQGLQFLFEYFSETQRNKGNFPGRFSGRQFSNSRSEMNVSTLELGDSALYLCASSFSSPYLAGELFFGEGSRLTVL.

The V gene is TRBV19, the J gene TRBJ2-7, with D perhaps TRBD1 (6 bases). Deletions cut 2 bases from V and 7 bases from J, with 15 bases between. Germline lookup yields CDR1 LNHDA and CDR2 SQIVND (reference sequence). The CDR3 loop spans 14 amino acids. CDR3 sequence reads: CASSIWGHQSEQYF. DNA of the CDR3: TGTGCCAGTAGTATATGGGGACACCAGAGTGAGCAGTACTTC.

In its sample, this clonotype was seen a few times. J is TRBJ1-1 and V is TRBV9; D is undetermined. Germline-derived CDR1 and CDR2 are SGDLS and YYNGEE. V was clipped by 0 bases and J by 5 bases, with 8 bases between them. The CDR3 is 13 residues long. DNA of the CDR3: TGTGCCAGCAGCGTAGGGGTTTTAACTGAAGCTTTCTTT. Translation: CASSVGVLTEAFF.

The V call is TRBV5-1, the J call TRBJ2-7, with D perhaps given as TRBD1 or TRBD2 (6 bases each). V was pared by 3 bases and J by 5 bases, with 12 bases between. The CDR3 has 13 amino acids. CDR1 and CDR2 (germline): SGHRS, YFSETQ. The DNA of the CDR3 is TGCGCCAGCAGCTCTCATCGGGGGCACGAGCAGTACTTC. Its translation is CASSSHRGHEQYF.

The rearrangement links TRBV14 to TRBJ1-2; D uncertain. The CDR3 sequence is 14 residues long. Germline CDR1 is SGHDN and CDR2 is FVKESK. Trimming removed 4 bases at V and 7 bases at J, with 16 bases between. The CDR3 sequence is CASSRLGSSPGYTF. The CDR3 DNA reads TGTGCCAGCAGCCGCCTAGGGAGTTCTCCTGGCTACACCTTC. The complete variable domain, with remaining parts taken from reference TRBV14 and TRBJ1-2, reads EAGVTQFPSHSVIEKGQTVTLRCDPISGHDNLYWYRRVMGKEIKFLLHFVKESKQDESGMPNNRFLAERTGGTYSTLKVQPAELEDSGVYFCASSRLGSSPGYTFGSGTRLTVV.

This clonotype has a handful of counts. The DNA of the CDR3 is TGCGCCAGCAGCCAAGGAGGCGCGAGGAGCTCCTACAATGAGCAGTTCTTC. Translating it yields CASSQGGARSSYNEQFF. The chain links TRBV4-1 to TRBJ2-1; no clear D gene. The V end was cut by 1 base, the J end by 0 bases, with 13 bases between. The CDR3 runs to 17 residues. Germline values: CDR1 MGHRA, CDR2 YSYEKL.

The J gene is TRBJ1-1, the V gene TRBV7-9, with 7 positions matching TRBD1. The germline V gene has CDR1 SEHNR and CDR2 FQNEAQ (reference sequence). V shed 8 bases, J shed 0 bases, and the junction held 9 bases outside the gene matches. The CDR3 is 15 amino acids. The chain's CDR3 is CASAPPGGLNTEAFF. In DNA form, the CDR3 reads TGTGCCAGCGCACCCCCAGGGGGACTGAACACTGAAGCTTTCTTT.